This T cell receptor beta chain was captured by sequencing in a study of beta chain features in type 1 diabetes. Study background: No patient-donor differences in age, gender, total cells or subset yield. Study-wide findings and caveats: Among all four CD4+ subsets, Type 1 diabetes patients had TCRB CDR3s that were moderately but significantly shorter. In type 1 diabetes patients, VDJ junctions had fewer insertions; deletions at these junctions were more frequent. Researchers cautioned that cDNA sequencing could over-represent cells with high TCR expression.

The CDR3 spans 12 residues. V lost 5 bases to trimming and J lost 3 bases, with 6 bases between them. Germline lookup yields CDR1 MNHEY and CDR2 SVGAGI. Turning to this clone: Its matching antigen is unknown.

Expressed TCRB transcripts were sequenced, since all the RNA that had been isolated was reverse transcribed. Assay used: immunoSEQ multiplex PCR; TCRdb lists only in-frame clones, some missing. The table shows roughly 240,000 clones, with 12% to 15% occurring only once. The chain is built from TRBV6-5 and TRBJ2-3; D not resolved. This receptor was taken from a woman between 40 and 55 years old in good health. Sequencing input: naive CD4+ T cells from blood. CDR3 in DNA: TGTGCCAGCAGTCAGAGGACAGATACGCAGTATTTT. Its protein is CASSQRTDTQYF.